This is a list of T cell receptor beta chains from one sample in a study of T cell repertoires in cytomegalovirus infection. TCRdb re-analysed the reads in MiXCR, keeping a single row per CDR3 protein. The sample carries 550,000 to 850,000 distinct CDR3 sequences, around 35% recorded once. Antigens of these TCRs are unknown. Sequencing was performed on cultured PBMCs, taken from culture after CMV antigen stimulation. The receptors here all came from a human donor in good health (CMV status not recorded). Some clones in this sample may be carry-over from other donors' samples. CDR3s include the opening cysteine and the closing phenylalanine or tryptophan. The order of the fields is V gene, CDR3 length, J gene, D gene, clone size, CDR3 DNA, CDR3 protein. The D gene is left open where the match is weak. The size of a clone is reported for some rows only, either as once, few or many, or as a class for expanded clones.

>TRBV7-2|12|TRBJ2-3|-|many
TGTGCCAGCCGGACTAGCACAGATACGCAGTATTTT
CASRTSTDTQYF
>TRBV5-1|16|TRBJ2-7|TRBD1|-
TGCGCCAGCAGCCCCCAGGCGAGGACAGGGACCTACGAGCAGTACTTC
CASSPQARTGTYEQYF
>TRBV7-2|15|TRBJ2-3|TRBD2|many
TGTGCCAGCAGACGAAGCGGGATAAGCACAGATACGCAGTATTTT
CASRRSGISTDTQYF
>TRBV12-3/TRBV12-4|13|TRBJ1-1|-|-
TGTGCCAGCAGTCCCCCCGGGTGGGGAAAAGCTTTCTTT
CASSPPGWGKAFF
>TRBV24-1|14|TRBJ2-6|TRBD1|-
TGTGCGGGGACAGGGTTTTGTGGGGCCAACGTCCTGACTTTC
CAGTGFCGANVLTF
>TRBV7-6|15|TRBJ1-6|TRBD1|many
TGTGCCAGCAGCTTAGCCGGGACAGGGTATTCACCCCTCCACTTT
CASSLAGTGYSPLHF
>TRBV12-3/TRBV12-4|14|TRBJ1-1|TRBD1|-
TGTGCCAGCAGCCGGGGACAGGGGGTACCTGAAGCTTTCTTT
CASSRGQGVPEAFF
>TRBV5-1|17|TRBJ2-3|-|-
TGCGCCAGCAGTTACTTGGCTGGAAGGACCCTCACAGATACGCAGTATTTT
CASSYLAGRTLTDTQYF
>TRBV24-1|17|TRBJ1-5|-|once
TGTGCCACCAGTGACTTCGGGGGGATCAAGGGCAATCAGCCCCAGCATTTT
CATSDFGGIKGNQPQHF
>TRBV6-2/TRBV6-3|18|TRBJ2-7|-|-
TGTGCCAGCAGTTACTCCCCCATCCGGGATGAGAACTCCTACGAGCAGTACTTC
CASSYSPIRDENSYEQYF
>TRBV7-2|11|TRBJ2-1|-|-
TGTGCCAGCAGCTTAATTGCGGCCTTGTCCTTC
CASSLIAALSF
>TRBV7-8|17|TRBJ2-2|TRBD2|few
TGTGCCAGCTCTGTAGGGACTAGCGGGGGGAGCACCGGGGAGCTGTTTTTT
CASSVGTSGGSTGELFF
>TRBV28|16|TRBJ1-6|-|-
TGTGCCAGCAGGACCCCCCTGACAGGATCTAATTCACCCCTCCACTTT
CASRTPLTGSNSPLHF
>TRBV20-1|11|TRBJ1-1|-|few
TGCAGATGGGGTCTAGGCACTGAAGCTTTCTTT
CRWGLGTEAFF
>TRBV7-2|16|TRBJ1-2|-|-
TGTGCCAGCAGCTTATACGGTACAGGGATGAACTATGGCTACACCTTC
CASSLYGTGMNYGYTF
>TRBV11-2|15|TRBJ2-3|-|few
TGTGCCAGCAGCTTAGCCGGGAGTCCCACAGATACGCAGTATTTT
CASSLAGSPTDTQYF
>TRBV7-8|16|TRBJ2-3|TRBD1|few
TGTGCCAGCAGCTTAAGGTGGGACAGAAGCACAGATACGCAGTATTTT
CASSLRWDRSTDTQYF
>TRBV12-3/TRBV12-4|15|TRBJ1-5|-|few
TGTGCCAGCAGCCCGCCGACCGCCAGCACTCAGCCCCAGCATTTT
CASSPPTASTQPQHF
>TRBV20-1|15|TRBJ2-3|-|-
TGCAGTGCTAGCTTCCCGGGGGTTTCAACAGATACGCAGTATTTT
CSASFPGVSTDTQYF
>TRBV12-3/TRBV12-4|14|TRBJ1-4|-|few
TGTGCCAGCAGTTTGACAGGTTGGGGTGAAAAACTGTTTTTT
CASSLTGWGEKLFF
>TRBV20-1|14|TRBJ1-5|-|-
TGCAGTGCTAGGGGTCGATGGAGACAAGGGCCCCAGCATTTT
CSARGRWRQGPQHF
>TRBV4-2|14|TRBJ2-3|-|few
TGTGCCAGCAGCCACGACACTTACACAGATACGCAGTATTTT
CASSHDTYTDTQYF
>TRBV11-3|14|TRBJ2-1|-|-
TGTGCCAGCAGCTCCCGGGACCTCTACAATGAGCAGTTCTTC
CASSSRDLYNEQFF
>TRBV4-3|13|TRBJ1-1|-|-
TGCGCCAGCAGCCAAGGCTCGCATGAAGTAGCTTTCTTT
CASSQGSHEVAFF
>TRBV19|15|TRBJ1-1|-|-
TGTGCCAGTAGTATTCTAGGGACCCCTGACACTGAAGCTTTCTTT
CASSILGTPDTEAFF
>TRBV7-9|14|TRBJ2-5|-|few
TGTGCCAGCAACGGGGGACAGATCCAAGAGACCCAGTACTTC
CASNGGQIQETQYF
>TRBV12-5|12|TRBJ2-5|-|few
TGTGCTAGTGGTTTGTCCCAAGAGACCCAGTACTTC
CASGLSQETQYF